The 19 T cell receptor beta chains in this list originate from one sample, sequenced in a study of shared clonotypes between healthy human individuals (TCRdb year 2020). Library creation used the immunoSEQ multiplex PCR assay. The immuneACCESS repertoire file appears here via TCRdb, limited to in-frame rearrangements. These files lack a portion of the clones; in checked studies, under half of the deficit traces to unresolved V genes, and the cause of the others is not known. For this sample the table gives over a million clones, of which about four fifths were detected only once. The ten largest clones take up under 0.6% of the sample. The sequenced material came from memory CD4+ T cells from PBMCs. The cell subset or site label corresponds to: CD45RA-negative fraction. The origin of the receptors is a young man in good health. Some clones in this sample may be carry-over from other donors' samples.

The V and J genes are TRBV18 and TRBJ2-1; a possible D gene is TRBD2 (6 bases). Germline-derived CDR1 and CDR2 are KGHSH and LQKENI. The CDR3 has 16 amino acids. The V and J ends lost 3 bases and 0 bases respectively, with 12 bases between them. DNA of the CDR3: TGTGCCAGCTCACCTAAAGGAGGGAGCTCCTACAATGAGCAGTTCTTC. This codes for CASSPKGGSSYNEQFF.

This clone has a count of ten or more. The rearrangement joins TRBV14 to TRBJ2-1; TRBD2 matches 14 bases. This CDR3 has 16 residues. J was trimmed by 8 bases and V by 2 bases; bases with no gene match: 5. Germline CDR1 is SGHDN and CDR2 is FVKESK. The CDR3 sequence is CASSQRSTSGGDEQFF. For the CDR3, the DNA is TGTGCCAGCAGCCAACGATCGACTAGCGGGGGGGATGAGCAGTTCTTC.

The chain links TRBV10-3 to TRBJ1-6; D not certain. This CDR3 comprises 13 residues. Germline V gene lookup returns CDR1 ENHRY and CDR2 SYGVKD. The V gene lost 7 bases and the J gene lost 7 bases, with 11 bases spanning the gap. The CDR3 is CAITPVENSPLHF. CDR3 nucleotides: TGTGCCATCACTCCCGTCGAAAATTCACCCCTCCACTTT.

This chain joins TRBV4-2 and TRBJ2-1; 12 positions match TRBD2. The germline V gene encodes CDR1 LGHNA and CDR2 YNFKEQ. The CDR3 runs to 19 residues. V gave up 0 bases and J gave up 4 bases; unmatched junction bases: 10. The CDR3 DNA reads TGTGCCAGCAGCCAAGAAGGGCTAGCGGGAGGGCCCGCATACAATGAGCAGTTCTTC. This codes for CASSQEGLAGGPAYNEQFF.

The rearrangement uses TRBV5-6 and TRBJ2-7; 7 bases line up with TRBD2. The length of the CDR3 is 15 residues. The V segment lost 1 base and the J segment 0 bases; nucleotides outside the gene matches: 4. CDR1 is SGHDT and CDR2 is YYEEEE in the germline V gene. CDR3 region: CASSLHGGSSYEQYF. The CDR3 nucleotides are TGTGCCAGCAGCTTGCACGGCGGGAGCTCCTACGAGCAGTACTTC.

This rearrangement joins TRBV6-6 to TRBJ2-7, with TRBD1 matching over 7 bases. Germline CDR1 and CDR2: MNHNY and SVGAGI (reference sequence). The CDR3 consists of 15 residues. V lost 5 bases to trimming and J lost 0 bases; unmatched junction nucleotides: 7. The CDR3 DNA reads TGTGCCAGCAGTCTCGACGGGACAGTCTCCTACGAGCAGTACTTC. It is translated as CASSLDGTVSYEQYF.

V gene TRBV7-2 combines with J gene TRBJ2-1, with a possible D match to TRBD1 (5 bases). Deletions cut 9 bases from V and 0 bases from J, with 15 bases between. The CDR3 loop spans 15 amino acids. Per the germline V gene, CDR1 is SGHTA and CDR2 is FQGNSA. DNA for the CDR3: TGTGCCAGTACCCCGCAGGGCTACTCCTACAATGAGCAGTTCTTC. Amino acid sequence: CASTPQGYSYNEQFF. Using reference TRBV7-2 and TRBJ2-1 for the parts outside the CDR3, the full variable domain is GAGVSQSPSNKVTEKGKDVELRCDPISGHTALYWYRQSLGQGLEFLIYFQGNSAPDKSGLPSDRFSAERTGGSVSTLTIQRTQQEDSAVYLCASTPQGYSYNEQFFGPGTRLTVL.

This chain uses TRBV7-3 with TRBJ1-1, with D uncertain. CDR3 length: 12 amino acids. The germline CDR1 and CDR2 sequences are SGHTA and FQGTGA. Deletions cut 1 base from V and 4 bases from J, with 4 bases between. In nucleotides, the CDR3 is TGTGCCAGCAGCTTAAGCGGCACTGAAGCTTTCTTT. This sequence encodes CASSLSGTEAFF.

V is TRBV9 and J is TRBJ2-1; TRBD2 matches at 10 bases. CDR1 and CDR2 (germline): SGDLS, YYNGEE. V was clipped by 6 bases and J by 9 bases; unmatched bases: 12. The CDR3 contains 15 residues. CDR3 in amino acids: CASNPGTSDTGEQFF. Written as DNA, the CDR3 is TGTGCCAGCAACCCCGGGACTAGCGATACGGGTGAGCAGTTCTTC.

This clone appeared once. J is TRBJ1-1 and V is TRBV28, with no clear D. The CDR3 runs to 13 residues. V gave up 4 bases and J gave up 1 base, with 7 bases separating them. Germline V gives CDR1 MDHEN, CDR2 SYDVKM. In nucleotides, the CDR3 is TGTGCCAGCAGTTCTCCCCAGAACACTGAAGCTTTCTTT. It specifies CASSSPQNTEAFF.

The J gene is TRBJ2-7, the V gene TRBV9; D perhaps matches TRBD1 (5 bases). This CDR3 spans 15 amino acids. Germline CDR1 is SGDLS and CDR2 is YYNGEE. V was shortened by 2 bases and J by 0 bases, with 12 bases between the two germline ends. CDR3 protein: CASSVRLGASYEQYF. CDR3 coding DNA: TGTGCCAGCAGCGTTAGGCTAGGGGCCTCCTACGAGCAGTACTTC. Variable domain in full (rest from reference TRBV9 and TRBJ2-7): DSGVTQTPKHLITATGQRVTLRCSPRSGDLSVYWYQQSLDQGLQFLIQYYNGEERAKGNILERFSAQQFPDLHSELNLSSLELGDSALYFCASSVRLGASYEQYFGPGTRLTVT.

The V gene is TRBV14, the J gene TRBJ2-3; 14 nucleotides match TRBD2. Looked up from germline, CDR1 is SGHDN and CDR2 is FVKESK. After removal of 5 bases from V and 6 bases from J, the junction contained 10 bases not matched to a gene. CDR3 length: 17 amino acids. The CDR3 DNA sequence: TGTGCCAGCAGCTTACGACTAGCGGGAGGGACCAGGGATACGCAGTATTTT. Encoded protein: CASSLRLAGGTRDTQYF.

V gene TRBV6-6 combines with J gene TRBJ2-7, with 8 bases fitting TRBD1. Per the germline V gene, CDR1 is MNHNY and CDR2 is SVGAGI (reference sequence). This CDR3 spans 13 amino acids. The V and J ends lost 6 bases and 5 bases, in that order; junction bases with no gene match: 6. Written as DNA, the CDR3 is TGTGCCAGCAGCCGAGCGGACAGGGACGAGCAGTACTTC. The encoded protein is CASSRADRDEQYF.

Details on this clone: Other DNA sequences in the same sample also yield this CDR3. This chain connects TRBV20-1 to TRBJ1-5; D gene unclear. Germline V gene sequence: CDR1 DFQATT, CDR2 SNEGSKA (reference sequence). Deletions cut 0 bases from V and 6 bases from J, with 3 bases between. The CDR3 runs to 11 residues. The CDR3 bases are TGCAGTGCTAGAGAGGGTCAGCCCCAGCATTTT. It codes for CSAREGQPQHF.

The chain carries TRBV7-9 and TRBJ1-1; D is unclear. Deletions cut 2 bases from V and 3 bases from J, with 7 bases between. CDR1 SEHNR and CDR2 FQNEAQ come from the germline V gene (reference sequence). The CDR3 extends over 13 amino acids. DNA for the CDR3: TGTGCCAGCAGCTTACTAGGCGACACTGAAGCTTTCTTT. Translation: CASSLLGDTEAFF. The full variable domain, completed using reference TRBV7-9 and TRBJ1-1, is DTGVSQNPRHKITKRGQNVTFRCDPISEHNRLYWYRQTLGQGPEFLTYFQNEAQLEKSRLLSDRFSAERPKGSFSTLEIQRTEQGDSAMYLCASSLLGDTEAFFGQGTRLTVV.

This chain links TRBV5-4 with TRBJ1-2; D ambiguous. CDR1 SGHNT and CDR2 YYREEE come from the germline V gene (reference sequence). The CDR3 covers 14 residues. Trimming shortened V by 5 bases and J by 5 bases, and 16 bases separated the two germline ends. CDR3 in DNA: TGTGCCAGCAGTATTGATCAGAAGGGATATGGCTACACCTTC. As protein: CASSIDQKGYGYTF.

The CDR3 sequence is CASSVGATEAFF. The CDR3 DNA reads as TGTGCCAGCAGCGTAGGAGCAACTGAAGCTTTCTTT. The chain carries TRBV9 and TRBJ1-1, with no clear D. CDR3 length: 12 amino acids. V was trimmed by 0 bases and J by 5 bases, leaving 5 bases between them. CDR1 is SGDLS, CDR2 YYNGEE, per germline.

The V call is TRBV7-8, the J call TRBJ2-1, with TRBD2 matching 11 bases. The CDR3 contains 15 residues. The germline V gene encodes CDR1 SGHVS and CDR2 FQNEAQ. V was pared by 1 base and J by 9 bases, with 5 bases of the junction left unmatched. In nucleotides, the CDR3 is TGTGCCAGCAGCTTAGAGGCTAGCGGGAGGAGTGAGCAGTTCTTC. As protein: CASSLEASGRSEQFF.

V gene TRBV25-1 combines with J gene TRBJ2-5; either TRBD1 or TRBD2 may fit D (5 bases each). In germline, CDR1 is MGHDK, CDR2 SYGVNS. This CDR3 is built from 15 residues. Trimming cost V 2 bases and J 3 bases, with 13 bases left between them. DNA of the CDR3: TGTGCCAGCAGTGAACCCCCAGGGAGAAAAGAGACCCAGTACTTC. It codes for CASSEPPGRKETQYF.